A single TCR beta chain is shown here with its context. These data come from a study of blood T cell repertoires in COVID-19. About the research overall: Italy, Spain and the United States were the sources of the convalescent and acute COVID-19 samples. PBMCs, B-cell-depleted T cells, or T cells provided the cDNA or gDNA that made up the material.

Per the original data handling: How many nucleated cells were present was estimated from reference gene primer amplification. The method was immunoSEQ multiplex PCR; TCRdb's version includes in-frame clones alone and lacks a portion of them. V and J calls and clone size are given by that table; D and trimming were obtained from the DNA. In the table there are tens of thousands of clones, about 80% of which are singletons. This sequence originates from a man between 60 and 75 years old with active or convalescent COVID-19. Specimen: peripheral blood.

This chain's CDR3 is CSVGDRGKFF. As DNA, the CDR3 is TGCAGCGTTGGCGACAGGGGGAAGTTCTTC. J is TRBJ2-1 and V is TRBV29-1; the match to TRBD1 covers 9 bases. V lost 4 bases to trimming and J lost 14 bases; unmatched junction nucleotides: 3. Per the germline V gene, CDR1 is SQVTM and CDR2 is ANQGSEA. The CDR3 is made up of 10 amino acids.